Presented here are 9 T cell receptor beta chains from one specimen sequenced in a study of T cells in Graves' hyperthyroidism and ophthalmopathy. The CDR3 regions of TCR beta were amplified from RNA transcripts. The TCR CDR3 first-round RT-PCR relied on the HTBI primer set. TCRdb reprocessed the multiplex PCR reads with MiXCR, giving one entry per CDR3 protein. The repertoire holds 540,000 or so distinct CDR3 sequences, with 15% to 17% as singletons. Sequenced sample: blood. The receptors were sampled from a woman aged 25-40 years with Graves' hyperthyroidism.

This clonotype was recorded at least ten times. CDR3 nucleotides: TGCGCCAGCAGTGAATGGACAGGGGCCTACGAGCAGTACTTC. This translates into CASSEWTGAYEQYF. The chain is built from TRBV5-1 and TRBJ2-7, with 9 bases lining up with TRBD1. CDR1 is SGHRS and CDR2 is YFSETQ in the germline V gene. V lost 5 bases and J lost 2; bases outside the gene matches: 5. The CDR3 contains 14 residues.

This chain uses TRBV11-2 with TRBJ2-7, with 11 bases matching TRBD2. This CDR3 has 16 residues. CDR1 is SGHAT, CDR2 FQNNGV, per germline. The junction had 5 bases not matched to a gene; V was cut back by 0 bases and J by 4 bases. The CDR3 is CASSLEWTSGFYEQYF. The CDR3 DNA sequence: TGTGCCAGCAGCTTAGAGTGGACTAGCGGGTTTTACGAGCAGTACTTC.

Only a few counts were recorded for this clonotype. The rearrangement links TRBV19 to TRBJ1-1; 11 nucleotides agree with TRBD1. The CDR3 has 13 amino acids. Trimming removed 6 bases from V and 4 bases from J; junction bases left unmatched: 1. CDR1 and CDR2 (germline): LNHDA, SQIVND (reference sequence). The CDR3, as DNA: TGTGCCAGTAGGGACAGGGGGCGCACTGAAGCTTTCTTT. This sequence encodes CASRDRGRTEAFF.

This clonotype has ten or more counts. The chain links TRBV12-3 or TRBV12-4 to TRBJ1-2; 7 bases agree with TRBD1. The ends lost 3 bases at V and 7 bases at J; junction bases unmatched: 5. The length of the CDR3 is 13 residues. The CDR3 sequence is CASSFETGSGYTF. CDR3 bases: TGTGCCAGCAGTTTTGAGACAGGGAGTGGCTACACCTTC.

With respect to this clonotype: A read error may explain this, as a much larger clone is one base away. The rearrangement links TRBV18 to TRBJ2-1, with D perhaps matching TRBD2 (6 bases). V was trimmed by 6 bases and J by 1 base, leaving 16 bases between them. CDR3 length equals 16 residues. Germline values: CDR1 KGHSH, CDR2 LQKENI. CDR3 region: CASSTVGGGSYNEQFF. The CDR3 bases are TGTGCCAGCTCGACCGTCGGGGGTGGGTCCTACAATGAGCAGTTCTTC.

This clonotype was seen a few times. The chain has TRBV24-1 and TRBJ2-1, with D hard to call. Germline CDR1 and CDR2: KGHDR and SFDVKD. V was shortened by 5 bases and J by 6 bases, with 10 bases between the two germline ends. CDR3 size: 13 residues. CDR3 region: CATSGDSFNEQFF. Here the CDR3 DNA reads TGTGCCACCAGTGGGGATAGCTTCAATGAGCAGTTCTTC.

The chain uses TRBV7-9 and TRBJ2-1; possible D gene TRBD1, 6 bases. V was trimmed by 4 bases and J by 8 bases, leaving 15 bases between them. CDR3 length: 14 residues. Germline V CDR1 and CDR2: SEHNR, FQNEAQ (reference sequence). The CDR3 nucleotides are TGTGCCAGCAGCTGGCGCAGGGACAAGGATGAGCAGTTCTTC. It encodes CASSWRRDKDEQFF.

The chain links TRBV25-1 to TRBJ2-7; D is unresolved. Germline V gene data show CDR1 as MGHDK and CDR2 as SYGVNS. Trimming left V 0 bases short and J 5 bases short, with 14 bases between. The CDR3 has 15 amino acids. The CDR3 loop is CASSEYGRALDEQYF. CDR3 DNA sequence: TGTGCCAGCAGTGAATACGGACGCGCCCTCGACGAGCAGTACTTC.

About this clonotype: A much larger clone is a single base away; this may be a read error. Since no conserved phenylalanine or tryptophan closes the CDR3, a read error is the likely cause. V and J are TRBV20-1 and TRBJ1-1; no clear D gene. Germline-derived CDR1 and CDR2 are DFQATT and SNEGSKA (reference sequence). This CDR3 is built from 13 residues. The ends were cut back, 5 bases at V and 3 bases at J, with 13 bases in the middle. Here the CDR3 reads CSAPVNSDTEAFL. The CDR3 DNA reads TGCAGTGCTCCCGTAAATTCGGACACTGAAGCTTTCTTA.